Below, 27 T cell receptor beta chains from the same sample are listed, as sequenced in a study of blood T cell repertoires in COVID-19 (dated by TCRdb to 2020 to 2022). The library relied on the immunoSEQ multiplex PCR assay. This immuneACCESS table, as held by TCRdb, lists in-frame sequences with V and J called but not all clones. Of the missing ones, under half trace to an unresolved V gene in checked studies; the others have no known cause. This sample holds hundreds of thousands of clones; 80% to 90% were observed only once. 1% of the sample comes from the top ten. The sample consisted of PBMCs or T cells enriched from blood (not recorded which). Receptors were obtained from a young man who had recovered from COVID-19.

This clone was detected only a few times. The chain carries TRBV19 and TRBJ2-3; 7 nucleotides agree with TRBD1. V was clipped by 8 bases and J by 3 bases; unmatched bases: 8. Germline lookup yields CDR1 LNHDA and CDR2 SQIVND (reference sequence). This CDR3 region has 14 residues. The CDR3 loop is CASRQTGRTDTQYF. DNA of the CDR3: TGTGCCAGTCGACAGACAGGGCGTACAGATACGCAGTATTTT.

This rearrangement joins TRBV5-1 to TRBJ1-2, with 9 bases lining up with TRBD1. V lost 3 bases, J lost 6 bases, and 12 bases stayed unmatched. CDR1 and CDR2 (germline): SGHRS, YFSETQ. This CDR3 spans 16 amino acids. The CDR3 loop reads CASSSGHTGGANGYTF. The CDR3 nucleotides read TGCGCCAGCAGCTCGGGCCACACAGGGGGCGCAAATGGCTACACCTTC. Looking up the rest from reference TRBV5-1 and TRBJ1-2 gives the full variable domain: KAGVTQTPRYLIKTRGQQVTLSCSPISGHRSVSWYQQTPGQGLQFLFEYFSETQRNKGNFPGRFSGRQFSNSRSEMNVSTLELGDSALYLCASSSGHTGGANGYTFGSGTRLTVV.

The CDR3 DNA is TGTGCCAGCATGCGGGAGTTCCAAGAGACCCAGTACTTC. Translating it yields CASMREFQETQYF. J is TRBJ2-5 and V is TRBV2, with 7 bases fitting TRBD2. The CDR3 covers 13 residues. CDR1 is SNHLY, CDR2 FYNNEI, per germline. V was clipped by 7 bases and J by 1 base; unmatched bases: 3.

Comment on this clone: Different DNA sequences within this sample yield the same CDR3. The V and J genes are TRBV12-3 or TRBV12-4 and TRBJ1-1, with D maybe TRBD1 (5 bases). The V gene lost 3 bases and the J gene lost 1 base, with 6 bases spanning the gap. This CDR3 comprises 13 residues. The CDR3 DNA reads TGTGCCAGCAGTTTTGACAGGAACACTGAAGCTTTCTTT. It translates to CASSFDRNTEAFF.

Written as DNA, the CDR3 is TGTGCCAGCTCACTCGGGAGGAACAATGAGCAGTTCTTC. Residues: CASSLGRNNEQFF. This rearrangement joins TRBV18 to TRBJ2-1; TRBD2 matches at 7 bases. The CDR3 has 13 amino acids. Germline CDR1 KGHSH, CDR2 LQKENI. Trimming removed 4 bases from V and 5 bases from J; junction bases left unmatched: 2.

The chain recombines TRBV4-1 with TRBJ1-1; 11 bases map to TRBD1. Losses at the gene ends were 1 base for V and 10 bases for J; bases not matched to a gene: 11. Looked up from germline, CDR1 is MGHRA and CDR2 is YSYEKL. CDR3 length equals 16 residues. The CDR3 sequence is CASSQGVKDRGLRAFF. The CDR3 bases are TGCGCCAGCAGCCAAGGGGTCAAGGACAGGGGGCTTCGAGCTTTCTTT.

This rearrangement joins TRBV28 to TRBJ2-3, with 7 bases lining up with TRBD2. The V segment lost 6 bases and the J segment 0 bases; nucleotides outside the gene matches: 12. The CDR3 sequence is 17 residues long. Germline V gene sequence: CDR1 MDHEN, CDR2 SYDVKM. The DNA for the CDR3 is TGTGCCAGCAGCCTAACCCAGGCGGGGGTGAGCACAGATACGCAGTATTTT. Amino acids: CASSLTQAGVSTDTQYF. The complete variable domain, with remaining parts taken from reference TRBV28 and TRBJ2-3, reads DVKVTQSSRYLVKRTGEKVFLECVQDMDHENMFWYRQDPGLGLRLIYFSYDVKMKEKGDIPEGYSVSREKKERFSLILESASTNQTSMYLCASSLTQAGVSTDTQYFGPGTRLTVL.

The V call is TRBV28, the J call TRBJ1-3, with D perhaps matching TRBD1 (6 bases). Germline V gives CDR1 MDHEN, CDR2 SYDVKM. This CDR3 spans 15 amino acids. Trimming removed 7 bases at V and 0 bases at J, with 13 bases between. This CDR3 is CASTVGGGSGNTIYF. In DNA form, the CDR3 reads TGTGCCAGCACCGTAGGGGGGGGCTCTGGAAACACCATATATTTT.

CDR3 sequence reads: CASSLDFGGGGSSGNTIYF. The CDR3 DNA reads as TGTGCCAGCAGTTTAGATTTTGGAGGGGGGGGAAGCTCTGGAAACACCATATATTTT. The chain combines TRBV28 with TRBJ1-3; tentatively, D is TRBD1 (6 bases). The CDR3 runs 19 residues. Trimming removed 2 bases from V and 0 bases from J, with 20 bases in between. From germline, CDR1 is MDHEN and CDR2 SYDVKM.

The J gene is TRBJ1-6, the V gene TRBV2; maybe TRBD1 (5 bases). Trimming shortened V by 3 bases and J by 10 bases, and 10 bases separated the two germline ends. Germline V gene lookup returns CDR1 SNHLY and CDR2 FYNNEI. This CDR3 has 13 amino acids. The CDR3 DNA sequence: TGTGCCAGCAGTGACAGGGTTTGGTCACCCCTCCACTTT. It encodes CASSDRVWSPLHF.

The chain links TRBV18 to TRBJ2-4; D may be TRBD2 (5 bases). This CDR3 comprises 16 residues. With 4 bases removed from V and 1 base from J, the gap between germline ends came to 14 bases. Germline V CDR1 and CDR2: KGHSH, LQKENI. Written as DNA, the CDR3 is TGTGCCAGCTCACGGACTGAAGAGCAGGCCAAAAACATTCAGTACTTC. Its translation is CASSRTEEQAKNIQYF. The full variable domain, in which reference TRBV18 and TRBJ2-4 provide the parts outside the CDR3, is NAGVMQNPRHLVRRRGQEARLRCSPMKGHSHVYWYRQLPEEGLKFMVYLQKENIIDESGMPKERFSAEFPKEGPSILRIQQVVRGDSAAYFCASSRTEEQAKNIQYFGAGTRLSVL.

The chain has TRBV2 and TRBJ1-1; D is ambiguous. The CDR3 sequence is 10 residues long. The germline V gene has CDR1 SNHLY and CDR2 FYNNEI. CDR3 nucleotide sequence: TGTGCTATTGACACGACTGAAGCTTTCTTT. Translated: CAIDTTEAFF.

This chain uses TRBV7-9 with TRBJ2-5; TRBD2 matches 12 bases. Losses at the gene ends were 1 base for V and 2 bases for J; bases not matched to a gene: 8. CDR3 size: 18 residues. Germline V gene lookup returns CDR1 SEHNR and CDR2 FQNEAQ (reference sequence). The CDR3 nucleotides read TGTGCCAGCAGCTTAGGGAGGGGACTAGCGGGTAGTCAAGAGACCCAGTACTTC. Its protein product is CASSLGRGLAGSQETQYF. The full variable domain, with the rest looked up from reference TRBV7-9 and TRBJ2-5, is DTGVSQNPRHKITKRGQNVTFRCDPISEHNRLYWYRQTLGQGPEFLTYFQNEAQLEKSRLLSDRFSAERPKGSFSTLEIQRTEQGDSAMYLCASSLGRGLAGSQETQYFGPGTRLLVL.

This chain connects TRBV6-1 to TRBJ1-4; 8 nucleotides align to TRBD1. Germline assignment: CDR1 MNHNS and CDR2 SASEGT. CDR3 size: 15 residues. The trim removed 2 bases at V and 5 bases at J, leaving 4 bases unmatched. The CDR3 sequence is CASSESTGVNEKLFF. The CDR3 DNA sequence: TGTGCCAGCAGTGAATCGACAGGGGTGAATGAAAAACTGTTTTTT.

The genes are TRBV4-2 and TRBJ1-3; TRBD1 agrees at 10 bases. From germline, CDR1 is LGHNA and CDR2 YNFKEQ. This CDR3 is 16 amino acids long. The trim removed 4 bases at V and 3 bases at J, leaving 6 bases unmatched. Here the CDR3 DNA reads TGTGCCAGCAGCCCTTCGACAGGGGGCCTTGGAAACACCATATATTTT. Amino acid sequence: CASSPSTGGLGNTIYF.

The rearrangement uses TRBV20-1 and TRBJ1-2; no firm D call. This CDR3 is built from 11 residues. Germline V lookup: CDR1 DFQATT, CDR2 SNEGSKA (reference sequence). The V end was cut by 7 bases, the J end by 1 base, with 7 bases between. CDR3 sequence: CSVLVNYGYTF. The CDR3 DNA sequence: TGCAGTGTCCTAGTTAACTATGGCTACACCTTC.

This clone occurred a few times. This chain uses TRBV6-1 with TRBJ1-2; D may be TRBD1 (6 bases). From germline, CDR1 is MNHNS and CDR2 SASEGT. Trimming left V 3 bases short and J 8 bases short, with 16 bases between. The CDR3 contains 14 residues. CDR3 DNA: TGTGCCAGCAGTGAGAGAACAGGGCCGGGAGGCTACACCTTC. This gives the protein CASSERTGPGGYTF.

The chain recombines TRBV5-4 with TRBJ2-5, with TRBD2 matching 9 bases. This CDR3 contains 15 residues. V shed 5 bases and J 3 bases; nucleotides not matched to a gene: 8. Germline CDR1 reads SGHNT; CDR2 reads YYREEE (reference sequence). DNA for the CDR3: TGTGCCAGCAGTCTGACTAGCGGTAGGAAAGAGACCCAGTACTTC. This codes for CASSLTSGRKETQYF.

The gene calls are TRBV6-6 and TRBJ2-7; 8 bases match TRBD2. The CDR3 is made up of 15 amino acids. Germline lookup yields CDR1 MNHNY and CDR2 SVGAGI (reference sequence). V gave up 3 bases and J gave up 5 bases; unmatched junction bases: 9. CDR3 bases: TGTGCCAGCAGTTATGGGGGTAGCGGGACTGACGAGCAGTACTTC. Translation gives CASSYGGSGTDEQYF.

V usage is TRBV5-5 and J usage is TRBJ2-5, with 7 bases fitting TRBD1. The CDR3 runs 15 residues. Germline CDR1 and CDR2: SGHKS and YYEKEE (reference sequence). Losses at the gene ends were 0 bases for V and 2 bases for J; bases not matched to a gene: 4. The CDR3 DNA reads TGTGCCAGCAGCTTGGGACCGGGACAGCAAGAGACCCAGTACTTC. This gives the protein CASSLGPGQQETQYF.

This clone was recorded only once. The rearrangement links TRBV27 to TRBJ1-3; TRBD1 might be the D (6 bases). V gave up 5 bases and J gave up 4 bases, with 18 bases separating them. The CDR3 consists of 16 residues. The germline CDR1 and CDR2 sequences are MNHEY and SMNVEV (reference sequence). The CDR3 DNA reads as TGTGCCAGCAGTCCCCACCGGGGGGCGGGGGGAAACACCATATATTTT. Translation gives CASSPHRGAGGNTIYF.

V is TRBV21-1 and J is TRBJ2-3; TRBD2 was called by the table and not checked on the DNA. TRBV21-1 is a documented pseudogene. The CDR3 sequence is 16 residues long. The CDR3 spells CASSKSIDGNTDTQYF. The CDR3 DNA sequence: TGTGCCAGCAGCAAATCTATTGACGGGAACACAGATACGCAGTATTTT.

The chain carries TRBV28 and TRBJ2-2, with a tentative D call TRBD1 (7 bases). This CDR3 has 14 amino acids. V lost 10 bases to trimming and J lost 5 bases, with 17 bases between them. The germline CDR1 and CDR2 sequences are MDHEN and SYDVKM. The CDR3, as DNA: TGTGCCACCAGGGGGGCAGCTTATACCGGGGAGCTGTTTTTT. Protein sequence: CATRGAAYTGELFF.

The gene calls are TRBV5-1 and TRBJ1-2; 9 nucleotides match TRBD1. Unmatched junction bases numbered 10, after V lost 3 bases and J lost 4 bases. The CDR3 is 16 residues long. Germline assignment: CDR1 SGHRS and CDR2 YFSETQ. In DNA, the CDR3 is TGCGCCAGCAGCTCCAGCGGGACAGGGCGGGCCTATGGCTACACCTTC. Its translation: CASSSSGTGRAYGYTF.

CDR3 nucleotides: TGTGCCAGCAGCTTAGGCGGGATCTATGGCTACACCTTC. This translates into CASSLGGIYGYTF. The V and J genes are TRBV11-2 and TRBJ1-2; D uncertain. Trimming cost V 1 base and J 4 bases, with 7 bases left between them. CDR1 and CDR2 (germline): SGHAT, FQNNGV. The CDR3 covers 13 residues.

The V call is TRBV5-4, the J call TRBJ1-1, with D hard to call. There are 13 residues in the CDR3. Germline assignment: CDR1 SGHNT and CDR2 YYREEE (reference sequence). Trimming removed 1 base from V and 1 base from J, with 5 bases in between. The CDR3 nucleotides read TGTGCCAGCAGCTTGACGAGGAACACTGAAGCTTTCTTT. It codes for CASSLTRNTEAFF.

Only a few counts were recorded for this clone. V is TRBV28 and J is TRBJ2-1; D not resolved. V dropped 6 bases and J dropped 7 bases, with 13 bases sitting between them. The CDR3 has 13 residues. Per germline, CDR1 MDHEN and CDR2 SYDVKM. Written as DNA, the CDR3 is TGTGCCAGCAGCCTGGGCCGTATGAATGAGCAGTTCTTC. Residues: CASSLGRMNEQFF.